Sequencing of this T cell receptor beta chain was carried out in a study of blood T cell repertoires in COVID-19. Profiling relied on immunoSEQ multiplex PCR, and the TCRdb table lists in-frame clones only, not all of them. This table holds tens of thousands of clones, roughly 85% found once. The germline gives CDR1 MNHEY, CDR2 SVGAGI. After removal of 5 bases from V and 8 bases from J, the junction contained 7 bases not matched to a gene. The CDR3 has 13 residues. The receptor comes from a human donor in a cohort sampled during active COVID-19. The sample comprised peripheral blood. The chain combines TRBV6-5 with TRBJ1-2; 8 bases line up with TRBD1. CDR3 region: CASSRKTGEGYTF. As DNA, the CDR3 is TGTGCCAGCAGTCGAAAGACAGGGGAAGGCTACACCTTC.